Below are 6 T cell receptor beta chains sequenced from a single sample in a study of blood T cells in healthy people across ages (dated by TCRdb to the mid-2010s). Library generation was performed with 5' RACE. Sequencing used an Illumina HiSeq 2500. A second PCR of roughly 7 to 11 cycles was performed with a sample-barcoded 5' primer and a J-beta primer mix. TCRdb reprocessed the public reads (quality trimming at Q25 with fastp, clone calling with MiXCR) and kept in-frame beta chains. When rows share a CDR3 protein, they turn into one entry using the most common DNA and genes. The sample table lists 1.4 million to 1.5 million distinct CDR3 sequences, approximately 40% of them with a count of one. Around 8% of the sample rests with the top ten. Sequenced material: blood. The receptor set was obtained from a woman between 18 and 30 years old in good health.

The V gene is TRBV5-1, the J gene TRBJ1-2; D remains unclear. From germline, CDR1 is SGHRS and CDR2 YFSETQ. The CDR3 runs to 15 residues. V was trimmed by 4 bases and J by 8 bases, leaving 21 bases between them. Here the CDR3 reads CASSRETGGARGYTF. The CDR3 bases are TGCGCCAGCAGCCGAGAAACGGGCGGCGCCCGGGGCTACACCTTC.

This clonotype appeared a few times. This sequence joins TRBV20-1 and TRBJ2-1; D is perhaps TRBD1 or TRBD2 (5 bases each). V lost 3 bases to trimming and J lost 4 bases, with 16 bases between them. This CDR3 region has 15 residues. Per the germline V gene, CDR1 is DFQATT and CDR2 is SNEGSKA (reference sequence). The CDR3, as DNA: TGCAGTGCTAGCCCCAGTGGGACGTTATACAATGAGCAGTTCTTC. This translates into CSASPSGTLYNEQFF.

This clonotype was observed a few times. This chain links TRBV6-1 with TRBJ2-1; no clear D gene. The CDR3 consists of 15 residues. Germline V gene lookup returns CDR1 MNHNS and CDR2 SASEGT. Between the trimmed V and J ends, which lost 6 bases and 5 bases, there was a span of 17 bases. The CDR3 coding sequence is TGTGCCAGCAGCCCGTGGTTGAAGGACCACAATGAGCAGTTCTTC. Translation: CASSPWLKDHNEQFF.

At least ten counts were recorded for this clonotype. The V and J genes are TRBV3-1 and TRBJ1-2, with D perhaps matching TRBD1 (5 bases). The CDR3 totals 12 residues. The germline V gene encodes CDR1 LGHDT and CDR2 YNNKEL (reference sequence). The V gene lost 6 bases and the J gene lost 8 bases, with 13 bases spanning the gap. The DNA for the CDR3 is TGTGCCAGCAGTCCAGGGACTGGGGGCTACACCTTC. This encodes CASSPGTGGYTF.

This clonotype was detected many times. This rearrangement joins TRBV7-2 to TRBJ2-1; D gene uncertain. The CDR3 is 12 amino acids. Germline assignment: CDR1 SGHTA and CDR2 FQGNSA. The V end was cut by 5 bases, the J end by 6 bases, with 8 bases between. The CDR3 here is CASSRDSNEQFF. DNA of the CDR3: TGTGCCAGCAGCCGCGATTCCAATGAGCAGTTCTTC.

The rearrangement uses TRBV20-1 and TRBJ1-1; D is perhaps TRBD1 (5 bases). V was cut by 2 bases and J by 4 bases, with 14 bases left in between. CDR3 size: 14 residues. CDR1 and CDR2 from the germline V gene are DFQATT and SNEGSKA (reference sequence). CDR3 DNA: TGCAGTGCTAGAAGAAACGGGGGTGGCACTGAAGCTTTCTTT. Protein: CSARRNGGGTEAFF.